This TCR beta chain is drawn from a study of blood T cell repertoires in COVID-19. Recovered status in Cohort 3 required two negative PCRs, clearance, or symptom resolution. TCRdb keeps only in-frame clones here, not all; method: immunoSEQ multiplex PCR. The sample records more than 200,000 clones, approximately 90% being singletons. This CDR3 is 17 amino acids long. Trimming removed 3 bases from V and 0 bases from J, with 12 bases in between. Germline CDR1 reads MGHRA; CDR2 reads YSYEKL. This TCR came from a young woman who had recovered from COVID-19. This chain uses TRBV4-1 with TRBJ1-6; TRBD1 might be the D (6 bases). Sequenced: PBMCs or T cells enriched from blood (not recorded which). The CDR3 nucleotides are TGCGCCAGCAGCCAGCTACAGGGCAGCTCCTATAATTCACCCCTCCACTTT. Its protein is CASSQLQGSSYNSPLHF.